Shown below are 21 T cell receptor beta chains from a single sample sequenced in a study of identical twins. From the 5' RACE reads, TCRdb called clonotypes with MiXCR, one entry per CDR3 protein. Among some 500,000 distinct CDR3 sequences listed, roughly 9.9% were seen once. The same sample was also studied in work on yellow fever vaccine responses in identical twins.

The sample taken for sequencing was PBMCs. The receptor source for this set is a woman in her late teens or twenties in good health.

This clonotype was seen repeatedly, ten times or more. The chain carries TRBV4-3 and TRBJ2-1; D gene unclear. Germline V gives CDR1 LGHNA, CDR2 YSLEER. The CDR3 runs 15 residues. The ends were cut back, 0 bases at V and 8 bases at J, with 14 bases in the middle. CDR3 residues: CASSQDRAPLYEQFF. The CDR3 bases are TGCGCCAGCAGCCAAGATCGGGCGCCTCTCTATGAGCAGTTCTTC.

In its sample, this clonotype was seen a few times. CDR3 loop: CASSLTGTGTRETQYF. CDR3 DNA: TGTGCCAGCAGTCTAACAGGGACAGGGACTCGAGAGACCCAGTACTTC. The gene calls are TRBV6-2 or TRBV6-3 and TRBJ2-5; TRBD1 aligns across 9 bases. The CDR3 is 16 residues long. Trimming at V came to 5 bases and at J to 4 bases, leaving 11 bases not matched to a gene. From germline, CDR1 is MNHEY and CDR2 SVGEGT.

The table lists this clonotype with a few counts. The chain uses TRBV20-1 and TRBJ2-1; D gene unclear. The germline V and J ends were trimmed by 0 bases and 5 bases, with 8 bases remaining between them. Germline CDR1 is DFQATT and CDR2 is SNEGSKA (reference sequence). The CDR3 runs to 13 residues. The CDR3 bases are TGCAGTGCTAGAGAACCCCGGGACAATGAGCAGTTCTTC. Translating gives CSAREPRDNEQFF.

In this sample, this clonotype turned up many times. The chain combines TRBV28 with TRBJ2-7, with 8 bases lining up with TRBD2. Germline loops: CDR1 MDHEN, CDR2 SYDVKM. V lost 1 base, J lost 7 bases, and 9 bases stayed unmatched. The CDR3 runs 15 residues. The CDR3: CASSLSSSGSGEQYF. CDR3 nucleotide sequence: TGTGCCAGCAGTTTATCTTCCAGCGGGAGTGGGGAGCAGTACTTC.

This clonotype was recorded a few times. The V and J genes are TRBV7-2 and TRBJ2-7; no reliable D call. Looked up from germline, CDR1 is SGHTA and CDR2 is FQGNSA. The CDR3 is 14 amino acids. Trimming removed 0 bases at V and 6 bases at J, with 12 bases between. The CDR3 is CASSLAPSTGEQYF. The CDR3 nucleotides are TGTGCCAGCAGCTTAGCGCCTAGTACGGGCGAGCAGTACTTC.

The rearrangement joins TRBV10-3 to TRBJ1-1, with a possible D match to TRBD1 (6 bases). V gave up 3 bases and J gave up 6 bases, with 14 bases separating them. The length of the CDR3 is 14 residues. Per the germline V gene, CDR1 is ENHRY and CDR2 is SYGVKD. In nucleotides, the CDR3 is TGTGCCATCAGTGACGCTCAGAGGGGGGCTGAAGCTTTCTTT. It specifies CAISDAQRGAEAFF.

Details on this clonotype: The limits of the CDR3 on the DNA are not certain, so only TCRdb's listed CDR3 is given. The chain links TRBV24-1 to TRBJ2-2; the DNA was not compared with TRBD2, the D call given in the table. Germline-derived CDR1 and CDR2 are KGHDR and SFDVKD. The CDR3 is made up of 18 amino acids, end residues included. The CDR3 here is CATSSRTSGRRTPGSCFF.

This clonotype showed up many times. The chain employs TRBV11-3 and TRBJ2-5; D might be TRBD2 (5 bases). V was trimmed by 0 bases and J by 5 bases, leaving 13 bases between them. CDR1 SGHNT and CDR2 YENEEA come from the germline V gene. This CDR3 has 15 residues. CDR3 in amino acids: CASSLDPASRETQYF. CDR3 sequence (DNA): TGTGCCAGCAGCTTAGATCCGGCTAGCCGCGAGACCCAGTACTTC.

This clonotype was counted between two and nine times. The chain joins TRBV20-1 to TRBJ2-1; D is uncertain. CDR3 length: 12 residues. The V gene's germline CDR1 is DFQATT and CDR2 SNEGSKA (reference sequence). V gave up 8 bases and J gave up 3 bases, with 11 bases separating them. CDR3 amino acids: CSYKTSYNEQFF. In DNA form, the CDR3 reads TGCAGTTACAAAACGAGCTACAATGAGCAGTTCTTC.

The chain carries TRBV7-3 and TRBJ2-3, with TRBD2 matching over 12 bases. The CDR3 loop spans 18 amino acids. CDR1 is SGHTA, CDR2 FQGTGA, per germline. The V and J ends lost 5 bases and 1 base, in that order; junction bases with no gene match: 10. CDR3 protein: CASSPTSGGPPRTDTQYF. In nucleotides, the CDR3 is TGTGCCAGCAGCCCGACTAGCGGGGGCCCCCCTCGCACAGATACGCAGTATTTT.

This clonotype was observed a few times. V usage is TRBV11-2 and J usage is TRBJ2-7; either TRBD1 or TRBD2 may fit D (5 bases each). The V end lost 5 bases, the J end lost 5 bases, and 13 bases lay between the germline ends. The germline CDR1 and CDR2 sequences are SGHAT and FQNNGV. This CDR3 region has 13 residues. CDR3 protein: CASSPLVGDEQYF. The CDR3, as DNA: TGTGCCAGCAGCCCCCTGGTGGGGGACGAGCAGTACTTC. Together with reference TRBV11-2 and TRBJ2-7, the CDR3 gives the full variable domain: EAGVAQSPRYKIIEKRQSVAFWCNPISGHATLYWYQQILGQGPKLLIQFQNNGVVDDSQLPKDRFSAERLKGVDSTLKIQPAKLEDSAVYLCASSPLVGDEQYFGPGTRLTVT.

This clonotype was counted a few times. The chain carries TRBV29-1 and TRBJ2-1; D perhaps matches TRBD2 (5 bases). CDR1 and CDR2 (germline): SQVTM, ANQGSEA. Trimming pared 7 bases from V and 5 bases from J, leaving 12 bases between. This CDR3 has 12 residues. In DNA form, the CDR3 reads TGCAGCGCCCGGGAACGGAACAATGAGCAGTTCTTC. Residues: CSARERNNEQFF.

The table lists this clonotype with many counts. The chain employs TRBV29-1 and TRBJ2-5, with 7 bases that match TRBD1. The trim removed 5 bases at V and 1 base at J, leaving 7 bases unmatched. The CDR3 contains 14 residues. From germline, CDR1 is SQVTM and CDR2 ANQGSEA. CDR3 bases: TGCAGCGTTCCGCACAGGGGATCCCAAGAGACCCAGTACTTC. It yields the protein CSVPHRGSQETQYF.

The V and J genes are TRBV5-6 and TRBJ2-5, with 10 bases lining up with TRBD2. V was clipped by 3 bases and J by 5 bases; unmatched bases: 7. The germline CDR1 and CDR2 sequences are SGHDT and YYEEEE. CDR3 length: 15 amino acids. CDR3 sequence reads: CASSWSSGSGETQYF. The CDR3 nucleotides are TGTGCCAGCAGCTGGTCTAGCGGGAGTGGGGAGACCCAGTACTTC.

Regarding this clonotype: A much larger clone sits a single nucleotide away, making a read error possible. For the CDR3, the DNA is TGCAGCGAAACAGACAGGTACCAAGAGACCCAGTACTTC. Translation gives CSETDRYQETQYF. The J gene is TRBJ2-5, the V gene TRBV29-1; D is perhaps TRBD1 (6 bases). In germline, CDR1 is SQVTM, CDR2 ANQGSEA. Trimming removed 7 bases at V and 0 bases at J, with 12 bases between. The CDR3 extends over 13 amino acids.

The chain carries TRBV5-1 and TRBJ2-5; TRBD1 matches at 9 bases. CDR1 is SGHRS and CDR2 is YFSETQ in the germline V gene. V lost 0 bases and J lost 5; bases outside the gene matches: 11. This CDR3 region has 17 residues. CDR3 amino acids: CASSLGWGQGRGETQYF. The CDR3 DNA reads TGCGCCAGCAGCTTGGGTTGGGGACAGGGAAGAGGGGAGACCCAGTACTTC. Full variable domain (rest looked up from reference TRBV5-1 and TRBJ2-5): KAGVTQTPRYLIKTRGQQVTLSCSPISGHRSVSWYQQTPGQGLQFLFEYFSETQRNKGNFPGRFSGRQFSNSRSEMNVSTLELGDSALYLCASSLGWGQGRGETQYFGPGTRLLVL.

This sequence joins TRBV11-2 and TRBJ2-1; the match to TRBD2 covers 10 bases. The CDR3 runs to 15 residues. The V gene's germline CDR1 is SGHAT and CDR2 FQNNGV. V lost 6 bases and J lost 6; bases outside the gene matches: 8. CDR3 bases: TGTGCCAGCAGAATTGGACTAGCGGCCCTCAATGAGCAGTTCTTC. This gives the protein CASRIGLAALNEQFF.

The genes are TRBV5-1 and TRBJ1-3, with D tentatively TRBD1 (6 bases). Trimming removed 4 bases at V and 3 bases at J, with 8 bases between. This CDR3 has 13 residues. Looked up from germline, CDR1 is SGHRS and CDR2 is YFSETQ. CDR3 residues: CASSPDSGNTIYF. DNA of the CDR3: TGCGCCAGCAGCCCGGACAGTGGAAACACCATATATTTT.

This clonotype was counted between two and nine times. The genes are TRBV29-1 and TRBJ2-5; D is perhaps TRBD2 (7 bases). This CDR3 has 14 amino acids. V lost 5 bases, J lost 9 bases, and 22 bases lay in between. In germline, CDR1 is SQVTM, CDR2 ANQGSEA. CDR3 in DNA: TGCAGCGTTCCCGGGGCGGGGGCGGCGGGGGCCCAGTACTTC. Translating gives CSVPGAGAAGAQYF.

The chain links TRBV5-1 to TRBJ2-1; perhaps TRBD2 as D (6 bases). CDR3 length: 18 residues. CDR1 is SGHRS, CDR2 YFSETQ, per germline. V was clipped by 3 bases and J by 1 base, with 20 bases between them. CDR3 protein: CASSSDLIQRASYNEQFF. The CDR3 coding sequence is TGCGCCAGCAGCTCGGACCTTATCCAGCGGGCTTCCTACAATGAGCAGTTCTTC.

This chain uses TRBV12-3 or TRBV12-4 with TRBJ2-7; D is ambiguous. This CDR3 region has 14 residues. Trimming took 3 bases from V and 3 from J, leaving 12 bases between them. The CDR3 reads CASSLGRRSYEQYF. The DNA for the CDR3 is TGTGCCAGCAGTTTGGGCAGGAGAAGCTACGAGCAGTACTTC.